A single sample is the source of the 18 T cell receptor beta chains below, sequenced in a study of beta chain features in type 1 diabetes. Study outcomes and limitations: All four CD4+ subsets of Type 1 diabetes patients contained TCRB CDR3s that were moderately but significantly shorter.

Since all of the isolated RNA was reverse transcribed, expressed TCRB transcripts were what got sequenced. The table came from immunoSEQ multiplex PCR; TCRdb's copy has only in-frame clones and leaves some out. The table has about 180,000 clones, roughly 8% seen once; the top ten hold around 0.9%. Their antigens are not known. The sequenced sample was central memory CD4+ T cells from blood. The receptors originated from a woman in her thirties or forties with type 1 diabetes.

CDR3 sequence reads: CASRASGSAGELFF. The CDR3 coding sequence is TGTGCCAGCAGGGCTAGCGGATCTGCCGGGGAGCTGTTTTTT. This chain joins TRBV11-2 and TRBJ2-2; 7 bases line up with TRBD2. CDR3 size: 14 residues. In germline, CDR1 is SGHAT, CDR2 FQNNGV. V lost 6 bases to trimming and J lost 6 bases; unmatched junction nucleotides: 7.

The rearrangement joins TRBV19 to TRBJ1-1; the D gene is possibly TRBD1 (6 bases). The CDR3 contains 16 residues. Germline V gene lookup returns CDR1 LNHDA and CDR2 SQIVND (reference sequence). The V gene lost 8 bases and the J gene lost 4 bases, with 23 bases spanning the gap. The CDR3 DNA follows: TGTGCCAGTCAGACAGGATCTTTACCGGTCTCCACTGAAGCTTTCTTT. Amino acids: CASQTGSLPVSTEAFF.

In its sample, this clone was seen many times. CDR3 region: CASSYGALGETQYF. The CDR3 region has the DNA TGTGCCAGCAGTTACGGAGCTCTCGGGGAGACCCAGTACTTC. The chain uses TRBV6-5 and TRBJ2-5, with D uncertain. The ends were cut back, 2 bases at V and 5 bases at J, with 12 bases in the middle. The CDR3 sequence is 14 residues long. Germline lookup yields CDR1 MNHEY and CDR2 SVGAGI.

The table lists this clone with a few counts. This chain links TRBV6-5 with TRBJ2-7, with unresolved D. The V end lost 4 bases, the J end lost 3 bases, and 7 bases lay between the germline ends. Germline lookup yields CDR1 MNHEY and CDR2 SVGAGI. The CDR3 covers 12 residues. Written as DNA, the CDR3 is TGTGCCAGCAGTTCGGTCCGCTACGAGCAGTACTTC. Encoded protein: CASSSVRYEQYF.

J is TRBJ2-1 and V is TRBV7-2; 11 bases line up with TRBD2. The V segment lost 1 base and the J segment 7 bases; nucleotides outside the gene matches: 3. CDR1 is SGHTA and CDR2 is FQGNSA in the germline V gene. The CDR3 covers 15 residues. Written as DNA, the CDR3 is TGTGCCAGCAGCTTAGTTCCTAGCGGGGGGAATGAGCAGTTCTTC. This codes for CASSLVPSGGNEQFF.

CDR3 sequence (DNA): TGTGCCAGCAGCTTTCGACAGTTGGAAGAGACCCAGTACTTC. Its protein product is CASSFRQLEETQYF. The V and J genes are TRBV7-6 and TRBJ2-5, with D possibly being TRBD1 (5 bases). Per the germline V gene, CDR1 is SGHVS and CDR2 is FNYEAQ. This CDR3 comprises 14 residues. V lost 3 bases to trimming and J lost 3 bases, with 11 bases between them.

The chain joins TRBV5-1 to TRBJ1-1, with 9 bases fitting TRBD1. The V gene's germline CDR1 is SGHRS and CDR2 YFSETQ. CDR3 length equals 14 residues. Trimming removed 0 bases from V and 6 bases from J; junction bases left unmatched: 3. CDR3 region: CASSLGTGAPEAFF. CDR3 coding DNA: TGCGCCAGCAGCTTGGGGACAGGGGCCCCTGAAGCTTTCTTT.

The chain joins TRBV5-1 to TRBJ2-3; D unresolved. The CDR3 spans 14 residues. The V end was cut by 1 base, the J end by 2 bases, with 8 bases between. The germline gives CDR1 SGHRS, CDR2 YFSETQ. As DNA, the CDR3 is TGCGCCAGCAGCTTGCACATATCCACAGATACGCAGTATTTT. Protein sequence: CASSLHISTDTQYF.

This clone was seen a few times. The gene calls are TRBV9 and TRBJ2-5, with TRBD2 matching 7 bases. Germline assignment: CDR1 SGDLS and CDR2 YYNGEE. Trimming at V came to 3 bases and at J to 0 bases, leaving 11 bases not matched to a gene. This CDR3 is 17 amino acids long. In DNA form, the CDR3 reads TGTGCCAGCAGCGCCGAAGCGGGGCCCGCCAACCAAGAGACCCAGTACTTC. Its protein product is CASSAEAGPANQETQYF.

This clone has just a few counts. The CDR3 coding sequence is TGTGCCAGCTCATCAAGGACGGGGATTCCCATCTCTGGGCCCCAGCATTTT. It is translated as CASSSRTGIPISGPQHF. This sequence joins TRBV18 and TRBJ1-5, with D hard to call. The ends were cut back, 5 bases at V and 9 bases at J, with 26 bases in the middle. Germline V lookup: CDR1 KGHSH, CDR2 LQKENI. The CDR3 spans 17 residues.

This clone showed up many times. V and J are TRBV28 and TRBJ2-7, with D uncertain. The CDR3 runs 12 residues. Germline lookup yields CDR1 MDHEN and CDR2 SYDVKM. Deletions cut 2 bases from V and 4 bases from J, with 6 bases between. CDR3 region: CASSLKQYEQYF. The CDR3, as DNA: TGTGCCAGCAGTTTAAAACAGTACGAGCAGTACTTC.

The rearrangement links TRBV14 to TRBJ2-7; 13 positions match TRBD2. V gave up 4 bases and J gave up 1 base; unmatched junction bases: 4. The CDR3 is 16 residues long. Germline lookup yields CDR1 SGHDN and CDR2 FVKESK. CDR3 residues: CASSPGLAGDSYEQYF. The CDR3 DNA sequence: TGTGCCAGCAGCCCAGGACTAGCGGGAGATTCCTACGAGCAGTACTTC.

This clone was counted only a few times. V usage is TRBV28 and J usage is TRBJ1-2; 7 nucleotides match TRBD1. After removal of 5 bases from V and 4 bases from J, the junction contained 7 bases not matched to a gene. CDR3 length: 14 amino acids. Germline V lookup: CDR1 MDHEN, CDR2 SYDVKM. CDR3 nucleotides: TGTGCCAGCAGTAATGGACAGGCTGGCTATGGCTACACCTTC. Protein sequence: CASSNGQAGYGYTF.

The CDR3 here is CASSQGDRAGANVLTF. CDR3 sequence (DNA): TGCGCCAGCAGCCAGGGCGACAGGGCTGGGGCCAACGTCCTGACTTTC. The J gene is TRBJ2-6, the V gene TRBV4-3; 7 positions match TRBD1. V lost 3 bases, J lost 2 bases, and 4 bases stayed unmatched. The CDR3 loop spans 16 amino acids. In germline, CDR1 is LGHNA, CDR2 YSLEER.

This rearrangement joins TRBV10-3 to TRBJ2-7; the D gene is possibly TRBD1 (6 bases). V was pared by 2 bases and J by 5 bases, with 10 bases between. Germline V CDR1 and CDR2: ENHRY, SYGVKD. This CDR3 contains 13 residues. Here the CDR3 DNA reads TGTGCCATCAGTGAGACAGGGAAAAACGAGCAGTACTTC. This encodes CAISETGKNEQYF.

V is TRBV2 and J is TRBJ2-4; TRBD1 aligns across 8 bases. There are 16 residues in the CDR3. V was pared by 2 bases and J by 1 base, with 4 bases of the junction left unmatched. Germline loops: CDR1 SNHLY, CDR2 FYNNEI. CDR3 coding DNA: TGTGCCAGCAGTGAACAGGGGGCGCGGGCCAAAAACATTCAGTACTTC. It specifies CASSEQGARAKNIQYF.

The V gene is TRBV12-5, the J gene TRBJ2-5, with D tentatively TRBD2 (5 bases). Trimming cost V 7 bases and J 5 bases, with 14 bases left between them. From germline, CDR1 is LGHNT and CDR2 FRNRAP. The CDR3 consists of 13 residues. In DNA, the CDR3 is TGTGCTAGTGCCCCACGGGGAGCGGAGACCCAGTACTTC. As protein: CASAPRGAETQYF.

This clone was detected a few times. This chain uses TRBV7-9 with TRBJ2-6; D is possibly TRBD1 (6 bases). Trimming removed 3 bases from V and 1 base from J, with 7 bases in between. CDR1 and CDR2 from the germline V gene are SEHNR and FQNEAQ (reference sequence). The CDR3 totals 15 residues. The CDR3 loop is CASSFRGSGANVLTF. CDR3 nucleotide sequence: TGTGCCAGCAGCTTCAGGGGATCTGGGGCCAACGTCCTGACTTTC.